The 14 T cell receptor beta chains below come from one sample, sequenced in a study of blood T cell repertoires in COVID-19. Measured with immunoSEQ multiplex PCR; TCRdb has only the in-frame clones, and not every one. The table includes about 270,000 clones, 70% to 90% detected once. Material for sequencing was peripheral blood. Every receptor here comes from a woman aged 25 to 39 with COVID-19, enrolled during active disease.

This clone was detected once. The V call is TRBV23-1, the J call TRBJ2-7, with D possibly being TRBD2 (6 bases). TRBV23-1 is assigned to the ORF class and has an uncertain function. The CDR3 spans 14 residues. V was pared by 4 bases and J by 0 bases, with 10 bases between. The CDR3 nucleotides are TGCGCCAGCAGTCGGGACTTTTCCTCCTACGAGCAGTACTTC. Translated: CASSRDFSSYEQYF.

This rearrangement joins TRBV5-1 to TRBJ1-2; possible D gene TRBD1, 5 bases. The CDR3 extends over 14 amino acids. CDR1 is SGHRS, CDR2 YFSETQ, per germline. V dropped 7 bases and J dropped 8 bases, with 21 bases sitting between them. The chain's CDR3 is CASRAPEQGSGYTF. CDR3 nucleotides: TGCGCCAGCCGCGCCCCGGAGCAGGGTTCCGGCTACACCTTC. Together with reference TRBV5-1 and TRBJ1-2, the CDR3 gives the full variable domain: KAGVTQTPRYLIKTRGQQVTLSCSPISGHRSVSWYQQTPGQGLQFLFEYFSETQRNKGNFPGRFSGRQFSNSRSEMNVSTLELGDSALYLCASRAPEQGSGYTFGSGTRLTVV.

DNA of the CDR3: TGCACCAGCAGCCAATCAGCGGGGGGGATTAACACCGGGGAGCTGTTTTTT. Translation: CTSSQSAGGINTGELFF. The chain has TRBV1 and TRBJ2-2; the D call of TRBD2 is as the table states it, not checked on the DNA. TRBV1 is assigned pseudogene status. CDR3 length: 17 residues.

V usage is TRBV3-1 (or the pseudogene TRBV3-2) and J usage is TRBJ1-3, with unresolved D. V shed 1 base and J shed 4 bases, with 8 bases lying between them. Germline V lookup: CDR1 LGHDT, CDR2 YNNKEL (reference sequence). This CDR3 has 14 residues. The chain's CDR3 is CASSQGHLGNTIYF. In DNA form, the CDR3 reads TGTGCCAGCAGCCAAGGGCACCTCGGAAACACCATATATTTT.

This chain connects TRBV3-1 (or the pseudogene TRBV3-2) to TRBJ2-3, with TRBD2 matching over 9 bases. CDR1 LGHDT and CDR2 YNNKEL come from the germline V gene (reference sequence). The V and J ends lost 0 bases and 8 bases, in that order; junction bases with no gene match: 15. The CDR3 covers 18 residues. CDR3: CASSQDISGGPTTGTQYF. The CDR3 coding sequence is TGTGCCAGCAGCCAAGATATTAGCGGGGGACCCACCACGGGTACGCAGTATTTT.

This rearrangement joins TRBV7-9 to TRBJ1-1, with D possibly matching TRBD1 (6 bases). In germline, CDR1 is SEHNR, CDR2 FQNEAQ (reference sequence). This CDR3 is 16 amino acids long. Trimming took 3 bases from V and 5 from J, leaving 19 bases between them. CDR3 bases: TGTGCCAGCAGCTTTATGAGACAGGTAGCACATACTGAAGCTTTCTTT. Protein: CASSFMRQVAHTEAFF.

The CDR3 DNA reads TGTGCCACCATCGCGGCACGCCTTTCCGCGGAAGCTTTCTTT. Protein: CATIAARLSAEAFF. The genes are TRBV24-1 and TRBJ1-1; D is undetermined. Germline CDR1 and CDR2: KGHDR and SFDVKD. This CDR3 spans 14 amino acids. Trimming cost V 8 bases and J 8 bases, with 20 bases left between them.

The gene calls are TRBV29-1 and TRBJ1-2; 9 bases match TRBD1. The CDR3 consists of 13 residues. Trimming cost V 7 bases and J 2 bases; bases outside gene matches: 5. The germline V gene encodes CDR1 SQVTM and CDR2 ANQGSEA. The CDR3 sequence is CSAAGQGNYGYTF. CDR3 bases: TGCAGCGCCGCTGGACAGGGGAACTATGGCTACACCTTC. Supplemented by reference TRBV29-1 and TRBJ1-2, the full variable domain reads SAVISQKPSRDICQRGTSLTIQCQVDSQVTMMFWYRQQPGQSLTLIATANQGSEATYESGFVIDKFPISRPNLTFSTLTVSNMSPEDSSIYLCSAAGQGNYGYTFGSGTRLTVV.

The V and J genes are TRBV3-1 (or the pseudogene TRBV3-2) and TRBJ2-5, with 11 bases matching TRBD1. Germline V CDR1 and CDR2: LGHDT, YNNKEL (reference sequence). V lost 4 bases, J lost 2 bases, and 9 bases stayed unmatched. The CDR3 is 17 amino acids. CDR3 protein: CASSPRRGTGGQETQYF. As DNA, the CDR3 is TGTGCCAGCAGCCCCCGGCGGGGGACAGGGGGACAAGAGACCCAGTACTTC.

The CDR3 region has the DNA TGCGCCAGCAGTACAGGGGTCGGGAATGAGCAGTTCTTC. It translates to CASSTGVGNEQFF. This chain links TRBV10-1 with TRBJ2-1, with 7 positions matching TRBD1. The CDR3 contains 13 residues. The germline V gene has CDR1 WNHNN and CDR2 SYGVQD (reference sequence). Trimming took 5 bases from V and 7 from J; bases not matched to a gene: 5.

The chain uses TRBV6-5 and TRBJ1-1; D may be TRBD1 (5 bases). Germline values: CDR1 MNHEY, CDR2 SVGAGI. The CDR3 covers 14 residues. V lost 5 bases to trimming and J lost 7 bases, with 17 bases between them. In DNA, the CDR3 is TGTGCCAGCAGTACCCGGCGGCCCAGGGATGAAGCTTTCTTT. Residues: CASSTRRPRDEAFF.

The rearrangement links TRBV3-1 (or the pseudogene TRBV3-2) to TRBJ2-1; no clear D. The germline gives CDR1 LGHDT, CDR2 YNNKEL (reference sequence). The CDR3 has 15 residues. The V end lost 1 base, the J end lost 2 bases, and 9 bases lay between the germline ends. The CDR3 here is CASSQASVTYNEQFF. CDR3 nucleotides: TGTGCCAGCAGCCAAGCCAGCGTCACCTACAATGAGCAGTTCTTC.

This rearrangement joins TRBV7-2 to TRBJ2-5; D is possibly TRBD2 (6 bases). CDR3 length equals 15 residues. Trimming removed 1 base at V and 4 bases at J, with 13 bases between. CDR1 and CDR2 (germline): SGHTA, FQGNSA. In DNA, the CDR3 is TGTGCCAGCAGCTTAGATCCTCTCGGGGGAGAGACCCAGTACTTC. Translated, it gives CASSLDPLGGETQYF.

V usage is TRBV6-5 and J usage is TRBJ2-2; 8 nucleotides match TRBD2. There are 14 residues in the CDR3. Germline lookup yields CDR1 MNHEY and CDR2 SVGAGI. The V and J ends lost 6 bases and 7 bases, in that order; junction bases with no gene match: 7. CDR3 DNA: TGTGCCAGCAGACGGGGGGGGCCACTCGGGGAGCTGTTTTTT. Translation gives CASRRGGPLGELFF.